The sequence of this T cell receptor (beta chain) was determined in a study of post-analysis software for immune sequencing data. The library was made from cDNA and included unique molecular identifiers. TCRdb called the PCR reads again in MiXCR, with one record for every CDR3 protein. The sample carries about half a million distinct CDR3 sequences, less than 40% recorded once. Germline V gene lookup returns CDR1 SGHRS and CDR2 YFSETQ. With 5 bases clipped from V and 2 bases from J, the junction kept 3 bases outside the gene matches. The CDR3 loop spans 14 amino acids. This clonotype came up a few times. Antigen: not known. Notes on the study in general: Significantly decreased normalized Chao1 diversity was recorded for multiple sclerosis patients relative to controls. With TRBV5-6, TRBV5-1 and TRBV20-1 included, about 5 TRBV segments were more frequent in patients than in controls.

The chain links TRBV5-1 to TRBJ2-7, with TRBD2 matching 11 bases. The sequencing input was blood. The TCR was taken from a girl under 18 with multiple sclerosis. The CDR3 sequence is CASRLTSGTYEQYF. The CDR3 nucleotides read TGCGCCAGCAGATTGACTAGCGGGACCTACGAGCAGTACTTC.